This paragraph reports one TCR beta chain. Its antigen is not known. Trimming took off 5 bases at V and 5 bases at J, with 19 bases between the two ends. CDR1 is SGHDT, CDR2 YYEEEE, per germline. The CDR3 contains 15 residues. These data are taken from a study of Ad26.COV2.S vaccination and SARS-CoV-2 variants. Overall study: Recipients of Ad26.COV2.S got it intramuscularly, once or twice 56 days apart.

Treatment given: about 20 received Ad26.COV2.S at low or high dose, single or two shots; 5 received placebo; per-sample allocation not given. Samples analyzed were those drawn on day 63 after the first vaccine or placebo injection. This person who donated was an adult of 18-55 years in Boston. Repertoires were generated with immunoSEQ multiplex PCR, while TCRdb's copy carries only in-frame clones and drops some. The sample includes 300,000 to 400,000 clones, roughly 84% seen only once; the top ten take about 3%. General study results and limits: Compared with placebo recipients, vaccine recipients had higher spike-specific TCR breadth. Assessments of TCR breadth and depth may have underestimated the total T cell responses.

The receptor's source is a person between 18 and 65 years old who received the Ad26.COV2.S COVID-19 vaccine or a placebo. V gene TRBV5-6 combines with J gene TRBJ1-2; TRBD1 is a possible D gene (6 bases). The sample here was peripheral blood, taken in a trial of Ad26.COV2.S vaccine versus placebo. CDR3 sequence (DNA): TGTGCCAGCAGACCGGGCTGGGGGCTCGGGTATGGCTACACCTTC. Translating it yields CASRPGWGLGYGYTF. The full variable domain, in which reference TRBV5-6 and TRBJ1-2 provide the parts outside the CDR3, is DAGVTQSPTHLIKTRGQQVTLRCSPKSGHDTVSWYQQALGQGPQFIFQYYEEEERQRGNFPDRFSGHQFPNYSSELNVNALLLGDSALYLCASRPGWGLGYGYTFGSGTRLTVV.